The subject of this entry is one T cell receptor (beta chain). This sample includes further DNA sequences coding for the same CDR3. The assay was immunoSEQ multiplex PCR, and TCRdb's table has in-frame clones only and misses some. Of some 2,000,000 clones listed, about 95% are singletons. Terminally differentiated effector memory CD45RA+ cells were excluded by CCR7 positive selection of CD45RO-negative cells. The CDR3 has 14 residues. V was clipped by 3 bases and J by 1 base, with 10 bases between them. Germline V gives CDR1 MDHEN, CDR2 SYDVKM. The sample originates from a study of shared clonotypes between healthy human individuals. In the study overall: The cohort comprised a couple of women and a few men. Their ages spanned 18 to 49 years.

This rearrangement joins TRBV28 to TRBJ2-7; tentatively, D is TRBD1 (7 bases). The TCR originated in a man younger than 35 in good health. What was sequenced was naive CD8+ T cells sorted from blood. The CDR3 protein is CASSLSGGSYEQYF. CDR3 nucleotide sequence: TGTGCCAGCAGTTTGTCAGGGGGGTCCTACGAGCAGTACTTC.